This entry lists 28 T cell receptor beta chains sequenced from one sample in a study of identical twins. Each CDR3 protein gets one entry after TCRdb re-called the 5' RACE reads with MiXCR. The repertoire includes about 890,000 distinct CDR3 sequences, over 9% of them detected once, and roughly 1.5% sits in the top ten. A further study also used this sample, focusing on yellow fever vaccine responses in identical twins.

Material: PBMCs. Source of these receptors: a woman aged 18-30 years in good health.

This rearrangement joins TRBV7-7 to TRBJ2-5; TRBD2 is a possible D gene (6 bases). Germline V lookup: CDR1 SSHAT, CDR2 FNYEAQ (reference sequence). V dropped 2 bases and J dropped 5 bases, with 12 bases sitting between them. There are 14 residues in the CDR3. The CDR3 region has the DNA TGTGCCAGCAGCTTAACGGGGGTGAGGGAGACCCAGTACTTC. This sequence encodes CASSLTGVRETQYF. Looking up the rest from reference TRBV7-7 and TRBJ2-5 gives the full variable domain: GAGVSQSPRYKVTKRGQDVTLRCDPISSHATLYWYQQALGQGPEFLTYFNYEAQPDKSGLPSDRFSAERPEGSISTLTIQRTEQRDSAMYRCASSLTGVRETQYFGPGTRLLVL.

This clonotype was counted many times. The genes are TRBV7-6 and TRBJ2-2; 10 bases align to TRBD2. The CDR3 covers 15 residues. Germline V gene data show CDR1 as SGHVS and CDR2 as FNYEAQ. Trimming took 1 base from V and 5 from J; bases not matched to a gene: 1. CDR3 sequence: CASSLVLAGTGELFF. In DNA, the CDR3 is TGTGCCAGCAGCTTAGTACTAGCGGGAACCGGGGAGCTGTTTTTT.

The chain recombines TRBV12-3 or TRBV12-4 with TRBJ1-5; D gene ambiguous. CDR3 length: 15 amino acids. V was cut by 5 bases and J by 5 bases, with 16 bases left in between. The CDR3 DNA is TGTGCCAGCAGTCCCGGGCCCATGGCATATCAGCCCCAGCATTTT. Its translation: CASSPGPMAYQPQHF.

The rearrangement links TRBV3-1 to TRBJ1-1; the match to TRBD1 covers 9 bases. V shed 3 bases and J 4 bases; nucleotides not matched to a gene: 6. Germline V CDR1 and CDR2: LGHDT, YNNKEL (reference sequence). The CDR3 is 15 residues long. The CDR3 DNA reads TGTGCCAGCAGCCATATGGGACAGGGCACCACTGAAGCTTTCTTT. Protein product: CASSHMGQGTTEAFF.

Many counts were recorded for this clonotype. J is TRBJ2-7 and V is TRBV28; D uncertain. The CDR3 runs to 12 residues. V lost 4 bases to trimming and J lost 4 bases, with 8 bases between them. Germline values: CDR1 MDHEN, CDR2 SYDVKM. Here the CDR3 DNA reads TGTGCCAGCAGTTCTATAGGTTACGAGCAGTACTTC. Its translation: CASSSIGYEQYF.

This clonotype showed up many times. Here the CDR3 reads CASRSGQIKTDTQYF. As DNA, the CDR3 is TGTGCCAGCCGATCGGGACAGATTAAAACAGATACGCAGTATTTT. This sequence joins TRBV12-3 or TRBV12-4 and TRBJ2-3; 7 bases are a match to TRBD1. Trimming took 8 bases from V and 3 from J; bases not matched to a gene: 11. The CDR3 is 15 amino acids.

The chain couples TRBV12-3 or TRBV12-4 to TRBJ1-2; D remains unclear. V gave up 4 bases and J gave up 3 bases, with 12 bases separating them. The CDR3 has 14 amino acids. CDR3 residues: CASSSNSGHYGYTF. The CDR3, as DNA: TGTGCCAGCAGTTCCAATTCCGGACACTATGGCTACACCTTC.

The chain has TRBV20-1 and TRBJ2-5, with TRBD1 as a possible D gene (6 bases). V lost 5 bases, J lost 4 bases, and 11 bases lay in between. There are 12 residues in the CDR3. Germline assignment: CDR1 DFQATT and CDR2 SNEGSKA (reference sequence). The chain's CDR3 is CSAPNRAETQYF. CDR3 nucleotide sequence: TGCAGTGCTCCAAACAGGGCAGAGACCCAGTACTTC.

CDR3 nucleotides: TGTGCCAGCAGTCCTGGACTCGGCGACCCCTATGGCTACACCTTC. Amino acids: CASSPGLGDPYGYTF. The rearrangement joins TRBV12-3 or TRBV12-4 to TRBJ1-2; D not certain. V shed 5 bases and J shed 4 bases, with 17 bases lying between them. This CDR3 comprises 15 residues.

The chain has TRBV27 and TRBJ2-1, with 8 bases fitting TRBD2. CDR1 is MNHEY and CDR2 is SMNVEV in the germline V gene (reference sequence). V shed 8 bases and J 7 bases; nucleotides not matched to a gene: 16. The CDR3 spans 16 residues. Here the CDR3 reads CASAIWAAGARNEQFF. The CDR3 region has the DNA TGTGCCAGCGCCATATGGGCAGCGGGGGCCAGAAATGAGCAGTTCTTC.

This clonotype occurred many times. The V and J genes are TRBV29-1 and TRBJ1-1; D gene ambiguous. Trimming left V 2 bases short and J 1 base short, with 8 bases between. CDR1 and CDR2 (germline): SQVTM, ANQGSEA. The CDR3 has 13 amino acids. The CDR3 loop is CSVERNENTEAFF. CDR3 sequence (DNA): TGCAGCGTTGAACGGAATGAGAACACTGAAGCTTTCTTT. Looking up the rest from reference TRBV29-1 and TRBJ1-1 gives the full variable domain: SAVISQKPSRDICQRGTSLTIQCQVDSQVTMMFWYRQQPGQSLTLIATANQGSEATYESGFVIDKFPISRPNLTFSTLTVSNMSPEDSSIYLCSVERNENTEAFFGQGTRLTVV.

V gene TRBV4-1 combines with J gene TRBJ2-3, with 9 nucleotides matching TRBD1. Looked up from germline, CDR1 is MGHRA and CDR2 is YSYEKL. This CDR3 spans 17 amino acids. V was clipped by 3 bases and J by 5 bases; unmatched bases: 12. The CDR3 spells CASSHQGRDRDGDTQYF. The DNA of the CDR3 is TGCGCCAGCAGCCACCAGGGCAGGGACAGGGATGGAGATACGCAGTATTTT.

This chain connects TRBV27 to TRBJ1-5; 7 nucleotides line up with TRBD1. The CDR3 loop spans 14 amino acids. Trimming cost V 6 bases and J 5 bases; bases outside gene matches: 7. Germline values: CDR1 MNHEY, CDR2 SMNVEV (reference sequence). The CDR3 sequence: CASRLQGPDQPQHF. The CDR3 DNA sequence: TGTGCCAGCAGGCTACAGGGGCCGGATCAGCCCCAGCATTTT.

This clonotype was seen only a few times. This chain connects TRBV7-7 to TRBJ2-3; a weak D match, TRBD2 (6 bases). Germline loops: CDR1 SSHAT, CDR2 FNYEAQ (reference sequence). The V gene lost 3 bases and the J gene lost 4 bases, with 11 bases spanning the gap. CDR3 length: 14 residues. CDR3 residues: CASSFGSSSDTQYF. The CDR3 DNA is TGTGCCAGCAGCTTCGGGAGTTCGTCAGATACGCAGTATTTT.

CDR3 in DNA: TGTGCCAGCAGCTTGGGCCTCTTGGTGGCCGGGGAGCTGTTTTTT. This sequence encodes CASSLGLLVAGELFF. The V call is TRBV5-6, the J call TRBJ2-2; no definite D call. From germline, CDR1 is SGHDT and CDR2 YYEEEE. V lost 0 bases to trimming and J lost 6 bases, with 12 bases between them. CDR3 length: 15 residues. Drawing the rest from reference TRBV5-6 and TRBJ2-2, the complete variable domain is DAGVTQSPTHLIKTRGQQVTLRCSPKSGHDTVSWYQQALGQGPQFIFQYYEEEERQRGNFPDRFSGHQFPNYSSELNVNALLLGDSALYLCASSLGLLVAGELFFGEGSRLTVL.

The CDR3 is CASGGSNGETQYF. In DNA, the CDR3 is TGCGCCAGCGGGGGCAGCAATGGCGAGACCCAGTACTTC. The chain links TRBV10-2 to TRBJ2-5, with a weak D call TRBD1 (6 bases). Germline assignment: CDR1 WSHSY and CDR2 SAAADI. V lost 8 bases to trimming and J lost 5 bases, with 15 bases between them. The CDR3 spans 13 residues.

The chain recombines TRBV18 with TRBJ1-5; D ambiguous. The CDR3 spans 12 residues. V lost 4 bases, J lost 4 bases, and 5 bases lay in between. The germline gives CDR1 KGHSH, CDR2 LQKENI. The CDR3, as DNA: TGTGCCAGCTCACTCAAGAATCAGCCCCAGCATTTT. Translating it yields CASSLKNQPQHF. Full variable domain (missing parts from reference TRBV18 and TRBJ1-5): NAGVMQNPRHLVRRRGQEARLRCSPMKGHSHVYWYRQLPEEGLKFMVYLQKENIIDESGMPKERFSAEFPKEGPSILRIQQVVRGDSAAYFCASSLKNQPQHFGDGTRLSIL.

The table lists this clonotype with a few counts. The chain joins TRBV28 to TRBJ2-1; 8 bases match TRBD2. From germline, CDR1 is MDHEN and CDR2 SYDVKM. Trimming cost V 1 base and J 9 bases; bases outside gene matches: 8. The CDR3 is 15 amino acids. CDR3 amino acids: CASSLLGSGASEQFF. The CDR3, as DNA: TGTGCCAGCAGTTTATTAGGTAGCGGGGCTAGTGAGCAGTTCTTC.

This clonotype showed up just a few times. The rearrangement links TRBV3-1 to TRBJ2-5; tentatively, D is TRBD2 (6 bases). This CDR3 is 14 amino acids long. Germline V gene lookup returns CDR1 LGHDT and CDR2 YNNKEL (reference sequence). V was trimmed by 4 bases and J by 2 bases, leaving 11 bases between them. Here the CDR3 DNA reads TGTGCCAGCAGCCCCGAGCGGGTTCAAGAGACCCAGTACTTC. The encoded protein is CASSPERVQETQYF.

The genes are TRBV15 and TRBJ2-3, with 7 bases matching TRBD2. CDR1 LNHNV and CDR2 YYDKDF come from the germline V gene (reference sequence). J was trimmed by 11 bases and V by 0 bases; bases with no gene match: 11. CDR3 length: 15 amino acids. In DNA, the CDR3 is TGTGCCACCAGCAGAGATGGGCAGGGAGGGGCTCGGCAGTATTTT. It codes for CATSRDGQGGARQYF.

This clonotype was observed many times. The chain uses TRBV28 and TRBJ2-7, with a possible D match to TRBD1 (6 bases). CDR3 length: 15 residues. Germline lookup yields CDR1 MDHEN and CDR2 SYDVKM. Trimming removed 5 bases from V and 1 base from J, with 15 bases in between. DNA for the CDR3: TGTGCCAGCAGTCTTGGACAGCCAGGGTCCTACGAGCAGTACGTC. Its translation is CASSLGQPGSYEQYV.

This clonotype has just a few counts. The chain has TRBV7-9 and TRBJ2-1, with 8 bases that match TRBD2. Germline V gene sequence: CDR1 SEHNR, CDR2 FQNEAQ (reference sequence). This CDR3 has 14 amino acids. Unmatched junction bases numbered 8, after V lost 5 bases and J lost 8 bases. CDR3 sequence reads: CASSKSGSGDEQFF. In DNA, the CDR3 is TGTGCCAGCAGCAAAAGCGGGAGTGGCGATGAGCAGTTCTTC.

The chain combines TRBV5-5 with TRBJ2-5; tentative D call: TRBD1 (6 bases). This CDR3 spans 17 amino acids. Germline loops: CDR1 SGHKS, CDR2 YYEKEE (reference sequence). V lost 3 bases and J lost 5, with 23 bases in between. The CDR3 sequence is CASSSKTGSRGSETQYF. The CDR3 bases are TGTGCCAGCAGCTCGAAAACAGGGAGTAGAGGGAGCGAGACCCAGTACTTC.

The chain recombines TRBV2 with TRBJ2-7, with D perhaps TRBD1 (6 bases). This CDR3 spans 12 amino acids. Trimming pared 6 bases from V and 3 bases from J, leaving 9 bases between. Germline V gene sequence: CDR1 SNHLY, CDR2 FYNNEI. The CDR3 sequence is CASRGTYYEQYV. CDR3 DNA sequence: TGTGCCAGCAGGGGGACATACTACGAGCAGTACGTC.

This sequence joins TRBV20-1 and TRBJ2-7; 8 bases are shared with TRBD2. The CDR3 is 13 residues long. CDR1 is DFQATT and CDR2 is SNEGSKA in the germline V gene (reference sequence). V trimming: 3 bases; J trimming: 6 bases; junction bases outside the gene matches: 7. The CDR3 loop reads CSASGGASGEQYV. The CDR3, as DNA: TGCAGTGCTAGCGGGGGGGCTTCAGGCGAGCAGTACGTC.

The chain joins TRBV4-1 to TRBJ2-5; 7 nucleotides match TRBD2. The germline V gene has CDR1 MGHRA and CDR2 YSYEKL. This CDR3 comprises 16 residues. V dropped 0 bases and J dropped 5; count of bases not matched to a gene: 9. The CDR3 region is CASSQDPSGAGETQYF. In DNA, the CDR3 is TGCGCCAGCAGCCAAGATCCGAGCGGGGCAGGGGAGACCCAGTACTTC.

This clonotype appeared a few times. This chain joins TRBV7-2 and TRBJ2-1, with 11 bases matching TRBD2. This CDR3 region has 15 residues. J gave up 9 bases and V 8 bases, and 12 bases lay outside the gene matches. Per germline, CDR1 SGHTA and CDR2 FQGNSA. The CDR3 protein is CASQRLAGPGGEQFF. CDR3 DNA: TGTGCCAGCCAGAGACTAGCGGGGCCAGGGGGTGAGCAGTTCTTC.

The gene calls are TRBV28 and TRBJ1-1, with TRBD1 matching 8 bases. The ends lost 3 bases at V and 4 bases at J; junction bases unmatched: 4. The CDR3 length is 14 residues. Germline-derived CDR1 and CDR2 are MDHEN and SYDVKM. CDR3 DNA: TGTGCCAGCAGTTTGGCAGGGGGCATCACTGAAGCTTTCTTT. Its translation is CASSLAGGITEAFF. Drawing the rest from reference TRBV28 and TRBJ1-1, the complete variable domain is DVKVTQSSRYLVKRTGEKVFLECVQDMDHENMFWYRQDPGLGLRLIYFSYDVKMKEKGDIPEGYSVSREKKERFSLILESASTNQTSMYLCASSLAGGITEAFFGQGTRLTVV.